The next 17 T cell receptor beta chains were all read from a single sample in a study of blood T cell repertoires in COVID-19. This table comes from immunoSEQ multiplex PCR, and its TCRdb copy is limited to in-frame clones, with some not included. The sample records under 500,000 clones, 75% to 90% being singletons. Source material: peripheral blood. These receptor sequences come from a young woman with acute or convalescent COVID-19.

V is TRBV7-3 and J is TRBJ2-2; the match to TRBD2 covers 8 bases. V lost 5 bases and J lost 0; bases outside the gene matches: 5. The length of the CDR3 is 16 residues. The germline gives CDR1 SGHTA, CDR2 FQGTGA. CDR3 bases: TGTGCCAGCAGCACCGGACTAGCCCCGAACACCGGGGAGCTGTTTTTT. This encodes CASSTGLAPNTGELFF. Variable domain in full (rest from reference TRBV7-3 and TRBJ2-2): GAGVSQTPSNKVTEKGKYVELRCDPISGHTALYWYRQSLGQGPEFLIYFQGTGAADDSGLPNDRFFAVRPEGSVSTLKIQRTERGDSAVYLCASSTGLAPNTGELFFGEGSRLTVL.

This clone was observed a single time. The chain joins TRBV5-1 to TRBJ2-1; the match to TRBD2 covers 12 bases. With 0 bases clipped from V and 5 bases from J, the junction kept 9 bases outside the gene matches. The germline gives CDR1 SGHRS, CDR2 YFSETQ. CDR3 size: 18 residues. The DNA for the CDR3 is TGCGCCAGCAGCTTGGACCCTTCTCGACTAGCGGGGGACAATGAGCAGTTCTTC. Residues: CASSLDPSRLAGDNEQFF.

J is TRBJ1-1 and V is TRBV4-1; D ambiguous. This CDR3 is 13 amino acids long. Trimming removed 6 bases at V and 0 bases at J, with 8 bases between. Germline V gene lookup returns CDR1 MGHRA and CDR2 YSYEKL. The DNA for the CDR3 is TGCGCCAGCAGATCCCTTTTGAACACTGAAGCTTTCTTT. It codes for CASRSLLNTEAFF.

The chain links TRBV2 to TRBJ2-7, with TRBD1 matching 7 bases. The junction had 7 bases not matched to a gene; V was cut back by 6 bases and J by 2 bases. This CDR3 is built from 14 residues. Germline CDR1 SNHLY, CDR2 FYNNEI. The chain's CDR3 is CASRQQGRTYEQYF. As DNA, the CDR3 is TGTGCCAGCAGGCAACAGGGGCGTACCTACGAGCAGTACTTC.

The chain recombines TRBV12-3 or TRBV12-4 with TRBJ1-1; D unresolved. CDR3 size: 12 residues. V was shortened by 5 bases and J by 4 bases, with 8 bases between the two germline ends. DNA for the CDR3: TGTGCCAGCAGTGGGCGACCCACTGAAGCTTTCTTT. It yields the protein CASSGRPTEAFF.

The chain has TRBV7-3 and TRBJ2-3; no clear D. The CDR3 covers 14 residues. V was cut by 4 bases and J by 2 bases, with 10 bases left in between. The V gene's germline CDR1 is SGHTA and CDR2 FQGTGA. CDR3 region: CASSSLGATDTQYF. CDR3 nucleotide sequence: TGTGCCAGCAGCTCCTTAGGAGCCACAGATACGCAGTATTTT. Combining the CDR3 with reference TRBV7-3 and TRBJ2-3 gives the whole variable domain GAGVSQTPSNKVTEKGKYVELRCDPISGHTALYWYRQSLGQGPEFLIYFQGTGAADDSGLPNDRFFAVRPEGSVSTLKIQRTERGDSAVYLCASSSLGATDTQYFGPGTRLTVL.

Here the CDR3 reads CASSQTGTGLYEQYF. CDR3 nucleotide sequence: TGCGCCAGCAGCCAAACCGGGACAGGACTCTACGAGCAGTACTTC. This chain connects TRBV4-1 to TRBJ2-7; 8 bases fit TRBD1. V lost 2 bases to trimming and J lost 3 bases; unmatched junction nucleotides: 6. The germline CDR1 and CDR2 sequences are MGHRA and YSYEKL. CDR3 length: 15 residues.

The chain couples TRBV9 to TRBJ2-2; TRBD2 matches at 10 bases. Looked up from germline, CDR1 is SGDLS and CDR2 is YYNGEE. The CDR3 is 16 amino acids. Unmatched junction bases numbered 8, after V lost 2 bases and J lost 7 bases. Here the CDR3 reads CASSVEAGGRHGELFF. The CDR3 DNA reads TGTGCCAGCAGCGTCGAAGCGGGGGGGCGTCACGGGGAGCTGTTTTTT.

CDR3 nucleotide sequence: TGTGCCAGCAGCCAAGATCTGCGGACTAACTATGGCTACACCTTC. It translates to CASSQDLRTNYGYTF. This chain joins TRBV3-1 (or the pseudogene TRBV3-2) and TRBJ1-2; no definite D call. The V end was cut by 0 bases, the J end by 0 bases, with 8 bases between. CDR1 is LGHDT and CDR2 is YNNKEL in the germline V gene (reference sequence). This CDR3 comprises 15 residues.

The chain recombines TRBV5-5 with TRBJ2-7, with 8 bases lining up with TRBD1. Germline lookup yields CDR1 SGHKS and CDR2 YYEKEE (reference sequence). V shed 3 bases, J shed 5 bases, and the junction held 7 bases outside the gene matches. This CDR3 has 14 amino acids. The CDR3, as DNA: TGTGCCAGCAGCTGGGGACAGGTTAGCAACGAGCAGTACTTC. It specifies CASSWGQVSNEQYF.

The chain recombines TRBV9 with TRBJ2-1; possible D gene TRBD2, 7 bases. Looked up from germline, CDR1 is SGDLS and CDR2 is YYNGEE. This CDR3 has 15 residues. The V gene lost 1 base and the J gene lost 6 bases, with 14 bases spanning the gap. For the CDR3, the DNA is TGTGCCAGCAGCGTATGGGGGGGGCATTCCAATGAGCAGTTCTTC. It codes for CASSVWGGHSNEQFF.

V usage is TRBV19 and J usage is TRBJ1-3; D is unresolved. The V end was cut by 3 bases, the J end by 4 bases, with 10 bases between. The CDR3 runs 14 residues. From germline, CDR1 is LNHDA and CDR2 SQIVND (reference sequence). The DNA of the CDR3 is TGTGCCAGTAGTATTGAAGGAGCAGGAAACACCATATATTTT. This codes for CASSIEGAGNTIYF.

In nucleotides, the CDR3 is TGTGCCAGCAGTGAAGCGTTAGGGGGCGGCAATCAGCCCCAGCATTTT. Translating gives CASSEALGGGNQPQHF. The chain has TRBV6-1 and TRBJ1-5; 7 bases match TRBD1. The V segment lost 0 bases and the J segment 2 bases; nucleotides outside the gene matches: 4. This CDR3 is built from 16 residues. CDR1 is MNHNS, CDR2 SASEGT, per germline.

The genes are TRBV19 and TRBJ2-5; possible D gene TRBD2, 6 bases. Germline CDR1 is LNHDA and CDR2 is SQIVND (reference sequence). V was pared by 8 bases and J by 5 bases, with 18 bases between. The CDR3 is 14 residues long. CDR3 coding DNA: TGTGCCAGTCGGGAAGGCGGGGTAGGGGAGACCCAGTACTTC. Translated: CASREGGVGETQYF. Looking up the rest from reference TRBV19 and TRBJ2-5 gives the full variable domain: DGGITQSPKYLFRKEGQNVTLSCEQNLNHDAMYWYRQDPGQGLRLIYYSQIVNDFQKGDIAEGYSVSREKKESFPLTVTSAQKNPTAFYLCASREGGVGETQYFGPGTRLLVL.

A note on this clone: No conserved phenylalanine or tryptophan ends this CDR3, so it is likely a read error. Because the CDR3's place on the DNA is in doubt, the DNA is left out and the CDR3 is given as listed by TCRdb. CDR3 amino acids: CASSYRDRDPSYY. This chain links TRBV6-6 with TRBJ2-7; the D segment call TRBD1 is taken from the table without a DNA check. The CDR3 has 13 amino acids, counting both end residues. Germline V gives CDR1 MNHNY, CDR2 SVGAGI (reference sequence).

The chain recombines TRBV18 with TRBJ2-1, with 10 bases aligning to TRBD1. Germline CDR1 reads KGHSH; CDR2 reads LQKENI. Unmatched junction bases numbered 2, after V lost 0 bases and J lost 6 bases. This CDR3 has 15 residues. CDR3 nucleotides: TGTGCCAGCTCACCACCGGGGACAGGGGCCAATGAGCAGTTCTTC. Its translation: CASSPPGTGANEQFF.

The chain carries TRBV2 and TRBJ2-7, with TRBD2 as a possible D gene (6 bases). CDR3 length: 12 residues. Trimming removed 6 bases from V and 3 bases from J, with 9 bases in between. CDR1 and CDR2 (germline): SNHLY, FYNNEI. The CDR3 region is CASRTGVYEQYF. DNA of the CDR3: TGTGCCAGCAGGACGGGGGTCTACGAGCAGTACTTC.